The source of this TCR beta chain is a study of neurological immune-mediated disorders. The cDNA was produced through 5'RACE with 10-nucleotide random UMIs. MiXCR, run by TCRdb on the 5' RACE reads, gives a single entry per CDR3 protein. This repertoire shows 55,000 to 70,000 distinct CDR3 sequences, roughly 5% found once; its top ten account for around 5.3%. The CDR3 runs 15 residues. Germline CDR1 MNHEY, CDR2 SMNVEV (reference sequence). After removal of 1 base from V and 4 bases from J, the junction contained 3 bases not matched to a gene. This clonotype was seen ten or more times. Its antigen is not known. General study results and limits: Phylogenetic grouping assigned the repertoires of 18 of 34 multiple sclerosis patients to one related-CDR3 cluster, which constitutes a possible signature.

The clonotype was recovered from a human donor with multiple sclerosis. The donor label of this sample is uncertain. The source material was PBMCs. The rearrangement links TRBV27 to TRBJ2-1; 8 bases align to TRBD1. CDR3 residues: CASSLLGTGYNEQFF. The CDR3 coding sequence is TGTGCCAGCAGTTTATTAGGGACAGGTTACAATGAGCAGTTCTTC.